A single sample gave rise to the 10 T cell receptor beta chains below, sequenced in a study of blood T cell repertoires in COVID-19. The data were produced by immunoSEQ multiplex PCR, yet TCRdb's version contains in-frame clones alone and is incomplete. This sample yields about 100,000 clones, of which around four fifths are seen a single time; about 4.5% belongs to the top ten. Specimen: peripheral blood. The receptor set was obtained from a man in his 70s with acute or convalescent COVID-19.

This clone has only a few counts. The gene calls are TRBV19 and TRBJ2-1, with D possibly being TRBD1 (6 bases). CDR3 size: 13 residues. V was pared by 7 bases and J by 3 bases, with 10 bases between. CDR1 LNHDA and CDR2 SQIVND come from the germline V gene (reference sequence). The CDR3 region has the DNA TGTGCCAGTACCTACAGGGACTACAATGAGCAGTTCTTC. Translating it yields CASTYRDYNEQFF.

The CDR3 bases are TGTGCCACCAGCAGAGCACAGGACGAAAAACTGTTTTTT. It translates to CATSRAQDEKLFF. The genes are TRBV15 and TRBJ1-4, with D possibly TRBD1 on 5 matching bases. V was trimmed by 1 base and J by 8 bases, leaving 8 bases between them. This CDR3 contains 13 residues. Germline lookup yields CDR1 LNHNV and CDR2 YYDKDF (reference sequence).

V and J are TRBV2 and TRBJ2-3; D not certain. CDR1 and CDR2 (germline): SNHLY, FYNNEI. V shed 7 bases and J shed 3 bases, with 11 bases lying between them. The CDR3 is 13 residues long. For the CDR3, the DNA is TGTGCCAGCATTGGTCTAGAGACAGATACGCAGTATTTT. It translates to CASIGLETDTQYF.

The genes are TRBV19 and TRBJ2-3; D remains unclear. There are 14 residues in the CDR3. V was trimmed by 2 bases and J by 2 bases, leaving 8 bases between them. Germline V gene sequence: CDR1 LNHDA, CDR2 SQIVND (reference sequence). The CDR3 loop is CASSIRGSTDTQYF. DNA for the CDR3: TGTGCCAGTAGTATACGAGGATCCACAGATACGCAGTATTTT. The full variable domain, rest sourced from reference TRBV19 and TRBJ2-3, is DGGITQSPKYLFRKEGQNVTLSCEQNLNHDAMYWYRQDPGQGLRLIYYSQIVNDFQKGDIAEGYSVSREKKESFPLTVTSAQKNPTAFYLCASSIRGSTDTQYFGPGTRLTVL.

V is TRBV7-6 and J is TRBJ2-3, with TRBD1 matching over 8 bases. Trimming removed 1 base from V and 5 bases from J; junction bases left unmatched: 8. The germline gives CDR1 SGHVS, CDR2 FNYEAQ. The CDR3 loop spans 16 amino acids. CDR3 loop: CASSLVVDRGRDTQYF. The CDR3 coding sequence is TGTGCCAGCAGCTTAGTGGTTGACAGGGGTAGAGATACGCAGTATTTT.

The chain employs TRBV5-8 and TRBJ1-2, with a tentative D call TRBD1 (6 bases). The CDR3 is 16 residues long. With 2 bases removed from V and 1 base from J, the gap between germline ends came to 15 bases. Germline V gene lookup returns CDR1 SGHTS and CDR2 YDEGEE. CDR3 region: CASSFGAQGHNYGYTF. Written as DNA, the CDR3 is TGTGCCAGCAGCTTTGGAGCGCAGGGGCATAACTATGGCTACACCTTC.

The CDR3 sequence: CASSPTDRGTDGYTF. The CDR3, as DNA: TGTGCCAGCTCACCGACCGACAGGGGGACCGATGGCTACACCTTC. The chain combines TRBV18 with TRBJ1-2, with TRBD1 matching over 9 bases. With 3 bases clipped from V and 6 bases from J, the junction kept 8 bases outside the gene matches. The CDR3 runs 15 residues. Germline lookup yields CDR1 KGHSH and CDR2 LQKENI.

The genes are TRBV6-1 and TRBJ2-7; TRBD1 matches at 9 bases. This CDR3 spans 16 amino acids. The germline V gene has CDR1 MNHNS and CDR2 SASEGT. After removal of 4 bases from V and 0 bases from J, the junction contained 7 bases not matched to a gene. The CDR3 is CASSGGTGMFSYEQYF. The CDR3 DNA is TGTGCCAGCAGTGGGGGGACAGGGATGTTCTCCTACGAGCAGTACTTC.

The V gene is TRBV12-3 or TRBV12-4, the J gene TRBJ1-6, with 7 bases matching TRBD1. The CDR3 totals 13 residues. V was pared by 3 bases and J by 10 bases, with 3 bases of the junction left unmatched. The CDR3 here is CASSLTGQSPLHF. The CDR3 DNA reads TGTGCCAGCAGTTTGACAGGGCAATCACCCCTCCACTTT.

The V call is TRBV9, the J call TRBJ2-2; 10 nucleotides match TRBD1. The CDR3 sequence is 18 residues long. Germline lookup yields CDR1 SGDLS and CDR2 YYNGEE. Trimming took 5 bases from V and 5 from J; bases not matched to a gene: 15. CDR3 DNA sequence: TGTGCCAGCAGTCCCGGGACAGGGGACCGTAGGGGAACCGGGGAGCTGTTTTTT. This gives the protein CASSPGTGDRRGTGELFF.